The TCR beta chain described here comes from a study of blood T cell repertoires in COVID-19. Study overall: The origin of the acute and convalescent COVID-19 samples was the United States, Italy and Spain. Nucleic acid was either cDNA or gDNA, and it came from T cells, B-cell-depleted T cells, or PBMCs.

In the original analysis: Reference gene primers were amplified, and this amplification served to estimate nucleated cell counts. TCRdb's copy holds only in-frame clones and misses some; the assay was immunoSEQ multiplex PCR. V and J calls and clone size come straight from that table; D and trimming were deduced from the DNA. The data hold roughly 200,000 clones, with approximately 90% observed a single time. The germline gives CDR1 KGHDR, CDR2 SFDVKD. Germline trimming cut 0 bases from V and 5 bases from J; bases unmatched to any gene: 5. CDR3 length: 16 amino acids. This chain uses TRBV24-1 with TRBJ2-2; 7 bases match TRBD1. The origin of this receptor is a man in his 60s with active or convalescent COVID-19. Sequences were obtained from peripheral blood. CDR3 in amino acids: CATSDLRQGATGELFF. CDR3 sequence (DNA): TGTGCCACCAGTGATTTGAGACAGGGAGCGACCGGGGAGCTGTTTTTT.